What follows describes a single T cell receptor (beta chain). Its target is not known. The same CDR3 arises from other DNA sequences in this sample as well. This CDR3 is built from 15 residues. Deletions cut 2 bases from V and 0 bases from J, with 8 bases between. Germline-derived CDR1 and CDR2 are KGHSH and LQKENI. In the CD4+ fraction, cells were divided into CD45RA+ naive and CD45RA-negative memory subsets. How the authors handled the data: ImmunoSEQ output held junction-only sequences without quality scores, so filtering differed. Assay used: immunoSEQ multiplex PCR; TCRdb lists only in-frame clones, some missing. V, J and clone size are taken as reported in that table, and D and trimming were inferred from the DNA itself. Of some 900,000 clones listed, less than 85% are singletons. The sample belongs to a study of shared clonotypes between healthy human individuals. General observations from the study: Some naive CD4 clonotypes, around 4.7%, turned up in common across several donors.

The specimen was memory CD4+ T cells sorted from blood. Subset reported: CD45RA-negative fraction. This TCR was sampled from a man in his late teens or twenties in good health. The chain couples TRBV18 to TRBJ1-5; perhaps TRBD1 as D (5 bases). The CDR3 sequence: CASSPRGDSNQPQHF. DNA for the CDR3: TGTGCCAGCTCACCAAGAGGGGATAGCAATCAGCCCCAGCATTTT.